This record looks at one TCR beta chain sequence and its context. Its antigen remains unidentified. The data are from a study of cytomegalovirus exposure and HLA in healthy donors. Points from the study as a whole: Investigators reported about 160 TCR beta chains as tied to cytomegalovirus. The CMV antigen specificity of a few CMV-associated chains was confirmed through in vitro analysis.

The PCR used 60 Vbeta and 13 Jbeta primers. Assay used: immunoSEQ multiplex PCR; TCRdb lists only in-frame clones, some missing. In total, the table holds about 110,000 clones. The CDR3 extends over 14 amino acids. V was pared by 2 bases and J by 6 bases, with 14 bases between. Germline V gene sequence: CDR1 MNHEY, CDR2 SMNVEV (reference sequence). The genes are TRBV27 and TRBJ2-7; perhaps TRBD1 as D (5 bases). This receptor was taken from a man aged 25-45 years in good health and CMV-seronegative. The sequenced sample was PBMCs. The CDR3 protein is CASSLQGPAPEQYF. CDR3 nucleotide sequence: TGTGCCAGCAGTTTACAGGGTCCCGCTCCCGAGCAGTACTTC.